This record looks at one T cell receptor (beta chain) sequence and its context. Repertoires were generated with immunoSEQ multiplex PCR, while TCRdb's copy carries only in-frame clones and drops some. The sample holds 30,000 to 50,000 clones; about nine tenths are singletons and the top ten take less than 20%. This sample is drawn from a study of blood T cell repertoires in COVID-19. This CDR3 has 15 residues. V lost 1 base and J 6 bases, leaving 15 bases between the germline ends. The germline V gene has CDR1 SGHAT and CDR2 FQNNGV. The source material was peripheral blood. The chain employs TRBV11-2 and TRBJ1-2; D is possibly TRBD1 (5 bases). The clonotype was recovered from a woman in her twenties or thirties in a cohort sampled during active COVID-19. The CDR3 here is CASSLVQGSLDGYTF. Written as DNA, the CDR3 is TGTGCCAGCAGCTTAGTCCAGGGTAGTTTGGATGGCTACACCTTC.